The 11 T cell receptor beta chains presented below share a single source sample, sequenced in a study of CD8+ T cells in alopecia areata. RNA, once extracted, was reverse transcribed into cDNA for use as the sequencing template. Libraries were prepared by immunoSEQ multiplex PCR; TCRdb keeps only in-frame clonotypes and omits some of them. In the table there are approximately 18,000 clones, approximately 59% of which are singletons. Stated treatment: oral pan-JAK inhibitor, 5-10 mg twice daily. As part of sample collection, lesional scalp punch biopsies and peripheral blood were taken from alopecia areata patients. The sequencing here drew on skin, taken at week 4, from a patient treated with tofacitinib. The receptors shown here come from a human donor with alopecia areata.

The chain is built from TRBV4-1 and TRBJ2-3; no clear D gene. This CDR3 is 15 amino acids long. Germline assignment: CDR1 MGHRA and CDR2 YSYEKL. The V end lost 2 bases, the J end lost 6 bases, and 15 bases lay between the germline ends. The CDR3 DNA reads as TGCGCCAGCAGCCAATTAAAATCAAGTGCGGATACGCAGTATTTT. It codes for CASSQLKSSADTQYF.

The V call is TRBV5-6, the J call TRBJ2-3; TRBD2 agrees at 8 bases. Germline V gene data show CDR1 as SGHDT and CDR2 as YYEEEE. V gave up 4 bases and J gave up 4 bases; unmatched junction bases: 2. This CDR3 spans 13 amino acids. The CDR3 loop reads CASSPGGADTQYF. In DNA, the CDR3 is TGTGCCAGCAGCCCGGGAGGGGCAGATACGCAGTATTTT.

The chain combines TRBV29-1 with TRBJ1-1; D unclear. From germline, CDR1 is SQVTM and CDR2 ANQGSEA. Trimming took 5 bases from V and 1 from J, leaving 11 bases between them. The CDR3 is 13 amino acids. In DNA form, the CDR3 reads TGCAGCGTTTCTTCCACAGCGAACACTGAAGCTTTCTTT. It translates to CSVSSTANTEAFF. The full variable domain, in which reference TRBV29-1 and TRBJ1-1 provide the parts outside the CDR3, is SAVISQKPSRDICQRGTSLTIQCQVDSQVTMMFWYRQQPGQSLTLIATANQGSEATYESGFVIDKFPISRPNLTFSTLTVSNMSPEDSSIYLCSVSSTANTEAFFGQGTRLTVV.

The chain employs TRBV29-1 and TRBJ1-2; TRBD1 agrees at 8 bases. The trim removed 1 base at V and 8 bases at J, leaving 9 bases unmatched. CDR1 is SQVTM, CDR2 ANQGSEA, per germline. This CDR3 is built from 14 residues. The CDR3: CSVEGDRGEEGYTF. The CDR3 DNA sequence: TGCAGCGTTGAAGGCGACAGGGGTGAGGAGGGCTACACCTTC. Combining the CDR3 with reference TRBV29-1 and TRBJ1-2 gives the whole variable domain SAVISQKPSRDICQRGTSLTIQCQVDSQVTMMFWYRQQPGQSLTLIATANQGSEATYESGFVIDKFPISRPNLTFSTLTVSNMSPEDSSIYLCSVEGDRGEEGYTFGSGTRLTVV.

The CDR3 reads CASSFPGDTQYF. The CDR3 DNA is TGTGCCAGCAGCTTCCCGGGGGATACGCAGTATTTT. V usage is TRBV5-5 and J usage is TRBJ2-3; D possibly corresponds to TRBD2 (5 bases). V lost 2 bases and J lost 6, with 7 bases in between. The CDR3 is 12 amino acids. Germline assignment: CDR1 SGHKS and CDR2 YYEKEE (reference sequence). The full variable domain, its missing parts supplied by reference TRBV5-5 and TRBJ2-3, is DAGVTQSPTHLIKTRGQQVTLRCSPISGHKSVSWYQQVLGQGPQFIFQYYEKEERGRGNFPDRFSARQFPNYSSELNVNALLLGDSALYLCASSFPGDTQYFGPGTRLTVL.

The rearrangement joins TRBV7-2 to TRBJ2-2; tentatively, D is TRBD1 or TRBD2 (5 bases each). The CDR3 consists of 17 residues. CDR1 is SGHTA, CDR2 FQGNSA, per germline. V lost 4 bases and J 4 bases, leaving 19 bases between the germline ends. CDR3 loop: CASSSLRGLGVTGELFF. The CDR3 nucleotides are TGTGCCAGCAGCTCCCTTAGGGGCCTGGGGGTCACCGGGGAGCTGTTTTTT.

This clone was observed a few times. The CDR3 loop is CASSVSSTDTQYF. The CDR3 DNA reads TGTGCCAGCAGCGTTAGTAGCACAGATACGCAGTATTTT. This sequence joins TRBV9 and TRBJ2-3; unclear D gene. Germline CDR1 and CDR2: SGDLS and YYNGEE. CDR3 length: 13 amino acids. V was trimmed by 2 bases and J by 0 bases, leaving 4 bases between them.

The chain combines TRBV19 with TRBJ2-5, with 7 bases aligning to TRBD2. The CDR3 runs to 13 residues. V shed 7 bases, J shed 1 base, and the junction held 3 bases outside the gene matches. Germline V CDR1 and CDR2: LNHDA, SQIVND (reference sequence). The chain's CDR3 is CASTQRGQETQYF. The CDR3 DNA reads TGTGCCAGTACCCAGCGGGGCCAAGAGACCCAGTACTTC. The variable domain in full, completed from reference TRBV19 and TRBJ2-5, reads DGGITQSPKYLFRKEGQNVTLSCEQNLNHDAMYWYRQDPGQGLRLIYYSQIVNDFQKGDIAEGYSVSREKKESFPLTVTSAQKNPTAFYLCASTQRGQETQYFGPGTRLLVL.

The chain is built from TRBV7-9 and TRBJ1-1, with no clear D. Germline assignment: CDR1 SEHNR and CDR2 FQNEAQ (reference sequence). The CDR3 spans 12 residues. Trimming shortened V by 1 base and J by 10 bases, and 10 bases separated the two germline ends. CDR3 nucleotide sequence: TGTGCCAGCAGCTTAGGTCCGCTGGGAGCTTTCTTT. Translating gives CASSLGPLGAFF.

In its sample, this clone was seen a few times. The chain recombines TRBV7-9 with TRBJ2-5, with TRBD2 matching 15 bases. Germline V gene data show CDR1 as SEHNR and CDR2 as FQNEAQ (reference sequence). The CDR3 spans 19 residues. With 5 bases clipped from V and 4 bases from J, the junction kept 14 bases outside the gene matches. CDR3 in amino acids: CASSPLRTSGGALSETQYF. As DNA, the CDR3 is TGTGCCAGCAGCCCCCTGCGGACTAGCGGGGGGGCCCTCTCAGAGACCCAGTACTTC. Full variable domain (remainder filled in from reference TRBV7-9 and TRBJ2-5): DTGVSQNPRHKITKRGQNVTFRCDPISEHNRLYWYRQTLGQGPEFLTYFQNEAQLEKSRLLSDRFSAERPKGSFSTLEIQRTEQGDSAMYLCASSPLRTSGGALSETQYFGPGTRLLVL.

There are a few counts of this clone. The chain uses TRBV29-1 and TRBJ2-7; D may be TRBD1 (6 bases). Germline V gene lookup returns CDR1 SQVTM and CDR2 ANQGSEA. V gave up 7 bases and J gave up 0 bases, with 10 bases separating them. CDR3 length equals 12 residues. The CDR3 bases are TGCAGCGCACGACAGGCCTCCTACGAGCAGTACTTC. This encodes CSARQASYEQYF.